This section outlines one T cell receptor (beta chain) sequence together with its context. Under the authors' procedure: The authors estimated nucleated cell counts from reference gene primer amplification. Clones were sequenced by immunoSEQ multiplex PCR, and TCRdb holds only the in-frame ones, with some missing. That table furnishes V, J and clone size, whereas the DNA furnished D and trimming. The sample has more than 35,000 clones; over 75% are singletons. The source of the sample is a study of blood T cell repertoires in COVID-19. The CDR3 totals 15 residues. After removal of 2 bases from V and 7 bases from J, the junction contained 7 bases not matched to a gene. CDR1 and CDR2 (germline): MNHEY, SVGEGT.

The rearrangement joins TRBV6-2 or TRBV6-3 to TRBJ2-1; 8 bases agree with TRBD1. Source material: peripheral blood. This TCR was sampled from a human donor in a cohort sampled during active COVID-19. As DNA, the CDR3 is TGTGCCAGCAGTTACGCGGGACAGGAAGGGAATGAGCAGTTCTTC. This translates into CASSYAGQEGNEQFF.